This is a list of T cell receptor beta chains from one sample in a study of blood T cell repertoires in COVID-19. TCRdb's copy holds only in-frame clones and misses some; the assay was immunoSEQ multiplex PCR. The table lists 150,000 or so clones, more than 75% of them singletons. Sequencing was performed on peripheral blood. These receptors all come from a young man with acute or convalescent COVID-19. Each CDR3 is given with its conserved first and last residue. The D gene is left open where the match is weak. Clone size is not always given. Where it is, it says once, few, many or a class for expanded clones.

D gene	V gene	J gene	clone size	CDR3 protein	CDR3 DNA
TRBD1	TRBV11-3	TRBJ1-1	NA	CASSFQQGTEAFF	TGTGCCAGCAGCTTCCAACAGGGGACTGAAGCTTTCTTT
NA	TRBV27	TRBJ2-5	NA	CASSMGPMETQYF	TGTGCCAGCAGTATGGGCCCCATGGAGACCCAGTACTTC
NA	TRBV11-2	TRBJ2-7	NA	CASSSGTPKGGDSYEQYF	TGTGCCAGCAGCTCGGGGACCCCTAAGGGGGGGGACTCCTACGAGCAGTACTTC
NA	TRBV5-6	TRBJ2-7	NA	CASSSGGQYYEQYF	TGTGCCAGCAGCTCGGGGGGCCAATACTACGAGCAGTACTTC
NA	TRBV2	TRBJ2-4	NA	CASSEDLLGVLAKNIQYF	TGTGCCAGCAGTGAAGACCTCCTAGGGGTGCTAGCCAAAAACATTCAGTACTTC
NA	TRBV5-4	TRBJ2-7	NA	CASSMDADYEQYF	TGTGCCAGCAGCATGGACGCGGACTACGAGCAGTACTTC
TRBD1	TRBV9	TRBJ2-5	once	CASSGTGGIQETQYF	TGTGCCAGCAGCGGTACAGGGGGCATCCAAGAGACCCAGTACTTC
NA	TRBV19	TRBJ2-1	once	CASSIAGSSYNEQFF	TGTGCCAGTAGTATAGCCGGGAGTTCCTACAATGAGCAGTTCTTC
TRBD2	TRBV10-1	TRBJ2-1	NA	CASSKAGTSGWRSSYNEQFF	TGCGCCAGCAGTAAGGCCGGGACTAGCGGTTGGAGGAGCTCCTACAATGAGCAGTTCTTC
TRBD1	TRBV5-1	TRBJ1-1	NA	CASSPGGTGWTEAFF	TGCGCCAGCAGCCCGGGGGGGACAGGGTGGACTGAAGCTTTCTTT
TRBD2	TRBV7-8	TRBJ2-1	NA	CASSLVVSSGSTNEQFF	TGTGCCAGCAGCCTAGTTGTTTCGAGCGGGAGTACGAATGAGCAGTTCTTC
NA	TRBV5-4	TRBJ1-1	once	CASSFTTGNTEAFF	TGTGCCAGCAGCTTTACGACGGGGAACACTGAAGCTTTCTTT
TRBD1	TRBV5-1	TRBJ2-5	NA	CASSLLGQATETQYF	TGCGCCAGCAGCTTGCTGGGACAGGCGACGGAGACCCAGTACTTC